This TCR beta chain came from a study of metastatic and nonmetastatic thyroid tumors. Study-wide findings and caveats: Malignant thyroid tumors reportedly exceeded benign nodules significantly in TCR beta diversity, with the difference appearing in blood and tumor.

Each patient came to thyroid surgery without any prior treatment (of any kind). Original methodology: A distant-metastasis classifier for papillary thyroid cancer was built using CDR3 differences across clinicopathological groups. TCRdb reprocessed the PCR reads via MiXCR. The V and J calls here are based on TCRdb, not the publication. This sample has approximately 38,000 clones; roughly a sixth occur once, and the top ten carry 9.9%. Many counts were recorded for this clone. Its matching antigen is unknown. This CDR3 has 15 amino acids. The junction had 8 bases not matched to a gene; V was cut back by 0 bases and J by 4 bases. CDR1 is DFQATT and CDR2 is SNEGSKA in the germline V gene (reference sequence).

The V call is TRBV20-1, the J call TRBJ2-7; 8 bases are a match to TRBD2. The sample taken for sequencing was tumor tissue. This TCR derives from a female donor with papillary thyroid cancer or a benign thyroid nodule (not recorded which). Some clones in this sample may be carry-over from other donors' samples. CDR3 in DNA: TGCAGTGCTAGAGATCACCGGGAGGGCAGGTACGAGCAGTACTTC. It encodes CSARDHREGRYEQYF.